These 15 T cell receptor beta chains share one sample of origin, sequenced in a study of identical twins. One entry per CDR3 protein results from TCRdb running MiXCR on the 5' RACE reads. The sample lists 300,000 to 400,000 distinct CDR3 sequences; roughly 9% were seen once. Source material: naive T cells sorted from blood. The source of these receptors is a woman aged 45 to 65 in good health.

This clonotype was detected only a few times. V and J are TRBV3-1 and TRBJ2-7, with D tentatively TRBD1 or TRBD2 (5 bases each). Germline V gives CDR1 LGHDT, CDR2 YNNKEL (reference sequence). CDR3 length: 12 amino acids. V was cut by 3 bases and J by 4 bases, with 7 bases left in between. CDR3 DNA sequence: TGTGCCAGCAGCCATGGGGGATACGAGCAGTACGTC. Translated, it gives CASSHGGYEQYV.

Details on this clonotype: A single base separates this from a much larger clone, so it may be a read error. The rearrangement links TRBV12-5 to TRBJ2-1; the D gene is possibly TRBD2 (5 bases). This CDR3 contains 13 residues. Germline V gene data show CDR1 as LGHNT and CDR2 as FRNRAP. The CDR3 sequence is CVSGLPTRGEQFF. The DNA for the CDR3 is TGTGTTAGTGGTTTACCTACTAGAGGTGAGCAGTTCTTC.

This clonotype has more than one count but fewer than ten. The rearrangement links TRBV5-1 to TRBJ2-7; the match to TRBD1 covers 7 bases. This CDR3 region has 14 residues. CDR1 and CDR2 from the germline V gene are SGHRS and YFSETQ. V lost 1 base, J lost 6 bases, and 7 bases stayed unmatched. The CDR3 region is CASSLIGDRREQYF. CDR3 sequence (DNA): TGCGCCAGCAGCTTGATAGGGGACAGACGCGAGCAGTACTTC. Together with reference TRBV5-1 and TRBJ2-7, the CDR3 gives the full variable domain: KAGVTQTPRYLIKTRGQQVTLSCSPISGHRSVSWYQQTPGQGLQFLFEYFSETQRNKGNFPGRFSGRQFSNSRSEMNVSTLELGDSALYLCASSLIGDRREQYFGPGTRLTVT.

This clonotype was detected ten times or more. The chain is built from TRBV5-1 and TRBJ2-1; 9 bases match TRBD2. Germline assignment: CDR1 SGHRS and CDR2 YFSETQ. The V gene end was trimmed by 0 bases and the J gene end by 8 bases; junction bases not matched to a gene: 9. The CDR3 sequence is 16 residues long. The CDR3 reads CASSLGPSGNSDEQFF. CDR3 nucleotides: TGCGCCAGCAGCTTGGGCCCTAGCGGGAATAGCGATGAGCAGTTCTTC. Combining the CDR3 with reference TRBV5-1 and TRBJ2-1 gives the whole variable domain KAGVTQTPRYLIKTRGQQVTLSCSPISGHRSVSWYQQTPGQGLQFLFEYFSETQRNKGNFPGRFSGRQFSNSRSEMNVSTLELGDSALYLCASSLGPSGNSDEQFFGPGTRLTVL.

A few counts support this clonotype. This rearrangement joins TRBV29-1 to TRBJ2-6; the D gene could be TRBD1 or TRBD2 (5 bases each). Deletions cut 2 bases from V and 2 bases from J, with 13 bases between. CDR1 and CDR2 (germline): SQVTM, ANQGSEA. The CDR3 loop spans 16 amino acids. CDR3 protein: CSVESGRATGANVLTF. For the CDR3, the DNA is TGCAGCGTTGAAAGCGGCAGGGCAACTGGGGCCAACGTCCTGACTTTC.

V usage is TRBV5-1 and J usage is TRBJ2-1; TRBD2 matches 15 bases. The CDR3 length is 20 residues. With V trimmed by 5 bases and J by 7 bases, 19 bases remained unmatched. Germline V CDR1 and CDR2: SGHRS, YFSETQ. Written as DNA, the CDR3 is TGCGCCAGCAGACAACTTCGGACTAGCGGGAGGGCCGAGTCTGAGAATGAGCAGTTCTTC. The encoded protein is CASRQLRTSGRAESENEQFF. The full variable domain, its missing parts supplied by reference TRBV5-1 and TRBJ2-1, is KAGVTQTPRYLIKTRGQQVTLSCSPISGHRSVSWYQQTPGQGLQFLFEYFSETQRNKGNFPGRFSGRQFSNSRSEMNVSTLELGDSALYLCASRQLRTSGRAESENEQFFGPGTRLTVL.

This clonotype was recorded at least ten times. The chain is built from TRBV24-1 and TRBJ2-3, with no clear D. This CDR3 has 13 residues. V lost 7 bases and J 6 bases, leaving 13 bases between the germline ends. Germline-derived CDR1 and CDR2 are KGHDR and SFDVKD. CDR3 sequence: CATRGPTRDTQYF. The CDR3 nucleotides are TGTGCCACCAGAGGCCCGACGAGGGATACGCAGTATTTT.

This clonotype was counted between two and nine times. The CDR3 region is CASSPMTGAETQYF. DNA of the CDR3: TGTGCCAGCAGCCCCATGACAGGGGCAGAGACCCAGTACTTC. The gene calls are TRBV6-1 and TRBJ2-5; 8 nucleotides line up with TRBD1. The CDR3 length is 14 residues. Per germline, CDR1 MNHNS and CDR2 SASEGT. V trimming: 6 bases; J trimming: 4 bases; junction bases outside the gene matches: 7.

The chain has TRBV19 and TRBJ2-6, with 8 bases lining up with TRBD1. Germline lookup yields CDR1 LNHDA and CDR2 SQIVND (reference sequence). J gave up 2 bases and V 8 bases, and 8 bases lay outside the gene matches. This CDR3 spans 16 amino acids. The CDR3 spells CASSTGATTGANVLTF. CDR3 DNA: TGTGCCAGTTCGACAGGGGCTACCACTGGGGCCAACGTCCTGACTTTC.

The chain links TRBV12-3 or TRBV12-4 to TRBJ2-3; no firm D call. The CDR3 covers 12 residues. Trimming removed 10 bases at V and 2 bases at J, with 10 bases between. The DNA for the CDR3 is TGTGCCACCGAGGCTCTCACAGATACGCAGTATTTT. Amino acids: CATEALTDTQYF.

This clonotype was recorded a few times. This chain links TRBV5-1 with TRBJ2-1; D ambiguous. Germline V gives CDR1 SGHRS, CDR2 YFSETQ. Trimming cost V 0 bases and J 8 bases, with 15 bases left between them. There are 15 residues in the CDR3. The CDR3 nucleotides are TGCGCCAGCAGCTTGGGGCTCGTACGGGTCGATGAGCAGTTCTTC. As protein: CASSLGLVRVDEQFF.

The rearrangement joins TRBV19 to TRBJ2-2; TRBD2 matches 8 bases. Per germline, CDR1 LNHDA and CDR2 SQIVND (reference sequence). The J segment lost 5 bases and the V segment lost 4 bases, leaving 6 bases of the junction unmatched. The CDR3 contains 15 residues. The CDR3 DNA reads as TGTGCCAGTAGTAGCGGACGGGAGGGGACCGGGGAGCTGTTTTTT. Protein sequence: CASSSGREGTGELFF.

This clonotype was found many times. The V call is TRBV4-1, the J call TRBJ2-1; TRBD1 is a possible D gene (6 bases). This CDR3 has 14 residues. Germline CDR1 reads MGHRA; CDR2 reads YSYEKL. The ends were cut back, 3 bases at V and 9 bases at J, with 15 bases in the middle. DNA of the CDR3: TGCGCCAGCAGCCATCAGGGGCGGTCAGGTGAGCAGTTCTTC. Its translation: CASSHQGRSGEQFF.

This chain uses TRBV12-3 or TRBV12-4 with TRBJ2-3, with 7 bases that match TRBD1. This CDR3 contains 15 residues. With 5 bases clipped from V and 3 bases from J, the junction kept 8 bases outside the gene matches. CDR3 sequence: CASSPGQAWTDTQYF. CDR3 in DNA: TGTGCCAGCAGTCCCGGACAGGCCTGGACAGATACGCAGTATTTT.

Here the CDR3 reads CSAVAGDFGYF. The CDR3 coding sequence is TGCAGTGCTGTTGCGGGGGACTTTGGGTACTTC. This chain links TRBV20-1 with TRBJ2-5; 7 nucleotides line up with TRBD2. The length of the CDR3 is 11 residues. The V gene end was trimmed by 5 bases and the J gene end by 13 bases; junction bases not matched to a gene: 10. Germline loops: CDR1 DFQATT, CDR2 SNEGSKA (reference sequence).